This T cell receptor (beta chain) was recorded in a study of T cell repertoires in ileal Crohn's disease (dated by TCRdb to about 2019). Background on the whole study: At the time of surgery, around a third of patients were active smokers, and the median duration of disease was 6.5 to 8 years. TCR repertoire analysis was done in about 59 Crohn's disease patients from a prospective multicentre cohort. Running in parallel with the study was a multicentre cohort set up to find predictors of early endoscopic recurrence following ileocolonic resection. Postoperative therapy was given to about half of the patients, with thiopurines administered to about a dozen patients and anti-TNF agents administered to 20 or so patients. Endoscopic postoperative recurrence was defined as a Rutgeerts score above i0. All patients had surgery for a complication: stricturing disease in approximately 60% and penetrating disease in around 40%. A total of roughly 150 mucosal samples from around 57 patients were sequenced, collected from several sites on the surgical specimen as well as at postoperative endoscopy.

What the authors observed across the whole study: Endoscopic recurrence was found to be associated with higher high-frequency clone percentages at surgery, and recurrence was observed in all patients with clonality above 26.8% (18/57). Compared with non-smokers, patients who were active smokers at surgery showed a significantly higher proportion of clonal expansions (25.9% vs 17.9%, p=0.02). Mucosal CD4 and CD8 T cells were sorted and sequenced only in a subgroup of patients, whose size was not stated. Compared with CD4 T cells, sorted CD8 T cells contained more high-frequency clones, which suggests that the mucosal expansions were mostly CD8.

Concerning this clone: Its antigen has not been determined. No quality values exist for individual bases; no much larger clone is one base distant.

The junction shows trimming of 4 bases on V and 5 bases on J, and the gene matches do not reach 3 bases of it. CDR1 and CDR2 are drawn from the germline V gene: MDHEN, SYDVKM. Inclusive of the bounding cysteine and phenylalanine, the CDR3 is 13 residues long. Of the read, only the CDR3 DNA is kept; its 39 bases are in frame from base 1. Eligible patients were adults with ileal or ileocolonic Crohn's disease who had an indication for ileocolonic resection. Before DNA extraction, whole ileal mucosal biopsies were kept frozen at -80 degrees C. Genomic DNA was isolated from frozen whole biopsies using a TRizol-based method, and the DNA was quantified with a NanoDrop 2000 spectrophotometer. Around 500 nanograms of biopsy DNA per sample were submitted for commercial TCRB immunosequencing. Adaptive Biotechnology amplified the CDR3 regions from genomic DNA with a two-step multiplex PCR designed to control amplification bias. Primers covering every V and J gene segment were used in the first PCR, while barcodes and Illumina adapters were added in the second PCR. CDR3 libraries were sequenced using an Illumina instrument. On the authors' methods: The analysis drew on both the pipelines supplied by the vendor and custom analysis of the raw data in R/Bioconductor running R version 3.3.0. Clonality, which ranges from 0 to 1, was calculated as the inverse of the normalised Shannon entropy across all productive clones. The repertoire share taken up by the top 100 clones defined high-frequency clones, and only clones that passed a 95% confidence test were kept. Repertoire diversity was measured with the Simpson index, and overlap between samples was measured with the Morisita-Horn index. Held by TCRdb, this immuneACCESS table contains in-frame sequences only and omits some clones. Under half of the omission traces to an unresolved V gene where checked; the cause of the rest is unknown. V and J calls and clone size are as listed in that table; D and trimming were resolved from the DNA. Here the sample has more than 4,000 clones; 76% occur a single time. The ten top clones hold more than 15% of the sample.

The sequencing sample was made of ileal tissue. The receptor chain draws on TRBV28 and TRBJ1-1; 8 central nucleotides agree with TRBD1. The TCR originated in an adult with Crohn's disease. The CDR3 amino acid sequence is: CASSSRTGTEAFF. The DNA sequence is as follows: TGTGCCAGCAGTTCGAGGACAGGGACTGAAGCTTTCTTT. The variable domain in full, with residues beyond the CDR3 obtained from the reference TRBV28 and TRBJ1-1 genes, is DVKVTQSSRYLVKRTGEKVFLECVQDMDHENMFWYRQDPGLGLRLIYFSYDVKMKEKGDIPEGYSVSREKKERFSLILESASTNQTSMYLCASSSRTGTEAFFGQGTRLTVV.